The sample holds many counts of the clone carrying this T cell receptor beta chain. Its antigen is as yet unknown. Attached unique molecular identifiers marked individual cDNA molecules. TCRdb re-derived calls from the 5' RACE reads in MiXCR, one entry per CDR3 protein. The data hold about 55,000 distinct CDR3 sequences, with less than 15% observed a single time. The CDR3 consists of 13 residues. The ends were cut back, 6 bases at V and 5 bases at J, with 14 bases in the middle. Germline V gene lookup returns CDR1 SQVTM and CDR2 ANQGSEA. The entry originates in a study of early T cells in non-severe SARS-CoV-2 infection. Study details: Chains were not paired, and sequencing was done on bulk RNA from unsorted whole blood.

Regarding the study as a whole: VDJdb matching, biased toward anti-spike CD8 responses, missed private and CD4 specificities.

The rearrangement links TRBV29-1 to TRBJ1-5; the D gene is possibly TRBD1 (5 bases). The TCR originated in an adult who was a healthcare worker with PCR-confirmed SARS-CoV-2 infection or an uninfected control (not recorded which). Sequenced material: whole blood, taken at baseline. The CDR3 bases are TGCAGCGTCAACTTAGGAGGGGATCAGCCCCAGCATTTT. This codes for CSVNLGGDQPQHF.